The 20 T cell receptor beta chains in this list originate from one sample, sequenced in a study of T-cell reconstitution after alpha-beta-depleted transplantation in children. Preparation of the TCRbeta library was carried out with unique molecular identifiers. One entry per CDR3 protein results from TCRdb running MiXCR on the PCR reads. The sample records about 400,000 distinct CDR3 sequences, 13% being singletons. Material: PBMCs, obtained from the stem cell graft. The receptor source for this set is a human donor who donated a stem cell graft to a child with Fanconi anemia.

The genes are TRBV4-3 and TRBJ2-3; 10 bases are a match to TRBD1. Germline V lookup: CDR1 LGHNA, CDR2 YSLEER. The V gene end was trimmed by 0 bases and the J gene end by 5 bases; junction bases not matched to a gene: 14. The CDR3 is made up of 19 amino acids. The CDR3 here is CASSQEPPSPGQGIDTQYF. The CDR3, as DNA: TGCGCCAGCAGCCAAGAACCACCTTCGCCGGGACAGGGGATAGATACGCAGTATTTT.

This chain uses TRBV5-1 with TRBJ2-3, with 8 bases matching TRBD1. Trimming took 6 bases from V and 2 from J; bases not matched to a gene: 8. The CDR3 is 15 residues long. The V gene's germline CDR1 is SGHRS and CDR2 YFSETQ. The CDR3 reads CASNSYRGITDTQYF. For the CDR3, the DNA is TGCGCCAGCAATTCATACAGGGGGATCACAGATACGCAGTATTTT.

The chain is built from TRBV5-1 and TRBJ2-5; D unclear. From germline, CDR1 is SGHRS and CDR2 YFSETQ. The length of the CDR3 is 12 residues. Deletions cut 0 bases from V and 5 bases from J, with 5 bases between. Here the CDR3 DNA reads TGCGCCAGCAGCTTGGAGAGCGAGACCCAGTACTTC. This sequence encodes CASSLESETQYF.

This clonotype has at least ten counts. V and J are TRBV11-2 and TRBJ2-1; no reliable D call. Trimming removed 1 base at V and 12 bases at J, with 7 bases between. CDR3 size: 11 residues. Germline-derived CDR1 and CDR2 are SGHAT and FQNNGV. DNA for the CDR3: TGTGCCAGCAGCTTAGTCCTGGGGCAGTTCTTC. Residues: CASSLVLGQFF. Based on the CDR3 plus reference TRBV11-2 and TRBJ2-1, the full variable domain is EAGVAQSPRYKIIEKRQSVAFWCNPISGHATLYWYQQILGQGPKLLIQFQNNGVVDDSQLPKDRFSAERLKGVDSTLKIQPAKLEDSAVYLCASSLVLGQFFGPGTRLTVL.

This clonotype was picked up many times. The chain is built from TRBV6-1 and TRBJ2-2, with D unclear. With 4 bases removed from V and 5 bases from J, the gap between germline ends came to 8 bases. CDR1 is MNHNS, CDR2 SASEGT, per germline. The CDR3 length is 13 residues. Written as DNA, the CDR3 is TGTGCCAGCAGTGTTTCCCGAACCGGGGAGCTGTTTTTT. Translating gives CASSVSRTGELFF.

This clonotype was seen a handful of times. The CDR3 here is CASSADTSGANVLTF. CDR3 DNA: TGTGCCAGCAGTGCCGACACCTCTGGGGCCAACGTCCTGACTTTC. The chain is built from TRBV27 and TRBJ2-6; D is unclear. This CDR3 is built from 15 residues. From germline, CDR1 is MNHEY and CDR2 SMNVEV (reference sequence). The V end was cut by 5 bases, the J end by 0 bases, with 8 bases between.

The chain uses TRBV18 and TRBJ1-1; tentative D call: TRBD1 (5 bases). Germline V gene sequence: CDR1 KGHSH, CDR2 LQKENI. Trimming pared 3 bases from V and 3 bases from J, leaving 14 bases between. The CDR3 is made up of 15 amino acids. The CDR3 nucleotides are TGTGCCAGCTCACCGACTTCAGGGTTAGACACTGAAGCTTTCTTT. Its translation is CASSPTSGLDTEAFF.

This clonotype showed up just a few times. The rearrangement links TRBV5-1 to TRBJ2-3; possible D gene TRBD2, 5 bases. CDR3 length equals 16 residues. Trimming stripped 0 bases from V and 0 bases from J, with 11 bases between. Germline values: CDR1 SGHRS, CDR2 YFSETQ. CDR3 residues: CASSLDGRTSTDTQYF. The CDR3, as DNA: TGCGCCAGCAGCTTGGACGGCAGGACTAGCACAGATACGCAGTATTTT.

This clonotype has ten or more counts. The chain recombines TRBV10-3 with TRBJ1-6; D might be TRBD1 (5 bases). Trimming shortened V by 6 bases and J by 8 bases, and 11 bases separated the two germline ends. CDR3 length: 13 residues. Looked up from germline, CDR1 is ENHRY and CDR2 is SYGVKD. In DNA, the CDR3 is TGTGCCATCAGGGGGGGAACGGATTCACCCCTCCACTTT. It is translated as CAIRGGTDSPLHF.

V is TRBV12-3 or TRBV12-4 and J is TRBJ2-1, with D possibly being TRBD2 (5 bases). V was cut by 2 bases and J by 9 bases, with 8 bases left in between. The CDR3 has 12 amino acids. The CDR3 is CASSLIEGEQFF. In DNA form, the CDR3 reads TGTGCCAGCAGTTTAATAGAGGGTGAGCAGTTCTTC.

In its sample, this clonotype was seen a few times. This chain connects TRBV30 to TRBJ2-7, with D uncertain. In germline, CDR1 is GTSNPN, CDR2 SVGIG (reference sequence). The CDR3 spans 13 residues. Trimming cost V 2 bases and J 4 bases, with 12 bases left between them. The CDR3 DNA sequence: TGTGCCTGGAGTCCCCTCCTCGGGTACGAGCAGTACTTC. Its translation is CAWSPLLGYEQYF.

This clonotype showed up just a few times. The chain recombines TRBV19 with TRBJ2-4, with 8 bases that match TRBD1. Losses at the gene ends were 5 bases for V and 12 bases for J; bases not matched to a gene: 9. The germline V gene encodes CDR1 LNHDA and CDR2 SQIVND (reference sequence). This CDR3 has 13 amino acids. The CDR3 here is CASSLRQGIYQYF. Written as DNA, the CDR3 is TGTGCCAGTAGTCTACGACAGGGGATATATCAGTACTTC.

The table lists this clonotype with many counts. CDR3 in DNA: TGTGCCAGCAGTTTATATTCGGGGGTGAACACTGAAGCTTTCTTT. Protein product: CASSLYSGVNTEAFF. The rearrangement links TRBV28 to TRBJ1-1, with D possibly being TRBD1 (5 bases). Trimming pared 1 base from V and 0 bases from J, leaving 9 bases between. The length of the CDR3 is 15 residues. Germline loops: CDR1 MDHEN, CDR2 SYDVKM.

This clonotype was seen a handful of times. CDR3 amino acids: CASSVNVGGYTF. The DNA for the CDR3 is TGTGCCAGCAGCGTAAACGTGGGGGGCTACACCTTC. This rearrangement joins TRBV9 to TRBJ1-2, with unresolved D. The CDR3 is 12 residues long. Germline lookup yields CDR1 SGDLS and CDR2 YYNGEE. V was shortened by 1 base and J by 8 bases, with 9 bases between the two germline ends.

V is TRBV28 and J is TRBJ1-2; 8 nucleotides align to TRBD1. This CDR3 has 15 residues. V gave up 10 bases and J gave up 6 bases; unmatched junction bases: 16. Germline CDR1 is MDHEN and CDR2 is SYDVKM. DNA for the CDR3: TGTGCCACCTACCTGATGGGCGACAGGGGTCATGGCTACACCTTC. The encoded protein is CATYLMGDRGHGYTF.

At least ten counts were recorded for this clonotype. Here the CDR3 reads CASSLSGQGATETQYF. DNA for the CDR3: TGTGCCAGCAGCTTATCGGGACAGGGGGCTACTGAGACCCAGTACTTC. This chain joins TRBV11-2 and TRBJ2-5, with 12 bases identical to TRBD1. The CDR3 runs 16 residues. The germline CDR1 and CDR2 sequences are SGHAT and FQNNGV. V lost 2 bases and J lost 5; bases outside the gene matches: 6.

The chain recombines TRBV2 with TRBJ2-4; a weak D match, TRBD1 (6 bases). The V gene's germline CDR1 is SNHLY and CDR2 FYNNEI. V lost 6 bases to trimming and J lost 10 bases, with 22 bases between them. This CDR3 contains 15 residues. The CDR3 DNA reads as TGTGCCAGCAGCATTTCCCGGGACACTGCCCAAATTCAGTACTTC. Encoded protein: CASSISRDTAQIQYF.

This clonotype was seen a single time. This sequence joins TRBV5-5 and TRBJ2-3; TRBD1 might be the D (6 bases). Germline lookup yields CDR1 SGHKS and CDR2 YYEKEE (reference sequence). The V end lost 4 bases, the J end lost 1 base, and 10 bases lay between the germline ends. The CDR3 length is 14 residues. DNA for the CDR3: TGTGCCAGCAGCCCCTGGACAGGCACAGATACGCAGTATTTT. It yields the protein CASSPWTGTDTQYF.

The sample holds many counts of this clonotype. The chain has TRBV12-3 or TRBV12-4 and TRBJ1-1; D gene uncertain. V was trimmed by 0 bases and J by 1 base, leaving 3 bases between them. The length of the CDR3 is 13 residues. Written as DNA, the CDR3 is TGTGCCAGCAGTTTAGCAGAGAACACTGAAGCTTTCTTT. Translating it yields CASSLAENTEAFF.

V gene TRBV29-1 combines with J gene TRBJ2-5; 9 nucleotides line up with TRBD2. CDR1 and CDR2 from the germline V gene are SQVTM and ANQGSEA. The CDR3 extends over 13 amino acids. Germline trimming cut 7 bases from V and 5 bases from J; bases unmatched to any gene: 8. This chain's CDR3 is CSGQRGARETQYF. The CDR3 region has the DNA TGCAGCGGCCAGCGGGGGGCTAGGGAGACCCAGTACTTC.